A selection of T cell receptor beta chains follows, all from one sample in a study. MiXCR, applied by TCRdb to the 5' RACE reads, yields one record per CDR3 protein. The data show fewer than 60,000 distinct CDR3 sequences, 28% seen once. Sequenced: naive CD4+ T cells sorted from blood. These receptors all stem from a female donor with breast cancer. Each CDR3 is given with its conserved first and last residue. Each record gives: V gene, J gene, D gene, clone size, CDR3 protein, CDR3 DNA. D genes are given only for firm matches. Size is stated for part of the rows, as once, few or many counts, or as a class when the clone is expanded.

v_gene: TRBV5-4; j_gene: TRBJ2-3; d_gene: -; abundance: many; CDR3aa: CASSPRGAGMAADTQYF; CDR3nt: TGTGCCAGCAGCCCCCGGGGGGCAGGGATGGCCGCAGATACGCAGTATTTT
v_gene: TRBV11-2; j_gene: TRBJ2-7; d_gene: TRBD2; abundance: -; CDR3aa: CASSSSTSGYEQYF; CDR3nt: TGTGCCAGCAGCTCCTCGACTAGCGGATACGAGCAGTACTTC
v_gene: TRBV25-1; j_gene: TRBJ1-1; d_gene: -; abundance: many; CDR3aa: CASSESTSEAFF; CDR3nt: TGTGCCAGCAGTGAATCCACTTCTGAAGCTTTCTTT
v_gene: TRBV7-2; j_gene: TRBJ1-2; d_gene: TRBD1; abundance: many; CDR3aa: CASSLRQGSGYTF; CDR3nt: TGTGCCAGCAGCTTACGACAGGGGTCGGGCTACACCTTC
v_gene: TRBV5-1; j_gene: TRBJ2-2; d_gene: TRBD2; abundance: -; CDR3aa: CASSLQLAGDPIANTGELFF; CDR3nt: TGCGCCAGCAGCCTTCAACTAGCGGGGGATCCTATCGCGAACACCGGGGAGCTGTTTTTT
v_gene: TRBV5-4; j_gene: TRBJ2-3; d_gene: -; abundance: -; CDR3aa: CASSARGSNTDTQYF; CDR3nt: TGTGCCAGCAGCGCCCGGGGCTCTAACACAGATACGCAGTATTTT
v_gene: TRBV29-1; j_gene: TRBJ2-7; d_gene: -; abundance: -; CDR3aa: CSVRHPRAASYEQYF; CDR3nt: TGCAGCGTTAGACATCCTAGAGCGGCCTCCTACGAGCAGTACTTC
v_gene: TRBV29-1; j_gene: TRBJ2-1; d_gene: TRBD2; abundance: -; CDR3aa: CGVAAGGSYNEQFF; CDR3nt: TGCGGCGTTGCGGCGGGAGGCTCCTACAATGAGCAGTTCTTC
v_gene: TRBV5-6; j_gene: TRBJ1-5; d_gene: -; abundance: -; CDR3aa: CASSFAGHQPQHF; CDR3nt: TGTGCCAGCAGCTTTGCTGGTCATCAGCCCCAGCATTTT
v_gene: TRBV5-1; j_gene: TRBJ2-3; d_gene: TRBD2; abundance: few; CDR3aa: CASCTSGGTDTQYF; CDR3nt: TGCGCCAGCTGCACTAGCGGGGGCACAGATACGCAGTATTTT
v_gene: TRBV5-1; j_gene: TRBJ2-7; d_gene: -; abundance: once; CDR3aa: CASTPEPSFSYEQYF; CDR3nt: TGCGCCAGCACCCCCGAACCCTCATTCTCCTACGAGCAGTACTTC
v_gene: TRBV5-4; j_gene: TRBJ2-2; d_gene: TRBD2; abundance: -; CDR3aa: CASSPYRGGRGGELFF; CDR3nt: TGTGCCAGCAGCCCCTATCGTGGTGGGAGGGGCGGGGAGCTGTTTTTT
v_gene: TRBV5-1; j_gene: TRBJ2-2; d_gene: TRBD1; abundance: medium-sized; CDR3aa: CASSPQPGQGSTGELFF; CDR3nt: TGCGCCAGCAGCCCCCAACCGGGACAGGGATCCACCGGGGAGCTGTTTTTT
v_gene: TRBV20-1; j_gene: TRBJ1-5; d_gene: -; abundance: -; CDR3aa: CSAKRWDSNQPQHF; CDR3nt: TGCAGTGCAAAGAGGTGGGATAGCAATCAGCCCCAGCATTTT
v_gene: TRBV6-5; j_gene: TRBJ2-5; d_gene: -; abundance: -; CDR3aa: CASSMLETIKGETQYF; CDR3nt: TGTGCCAGCTCGATGCTTGAGACTATTAAGGGGGAGACCCAGTACTTC
v_gene: TRBV28; j_gene: TRBJ1-1; d_gene: -; abundance: -; CDR3aa: CASLSGGGGAFF; CDR3nt: TGTGCCAGCCTCTCCGGTGGGGGAGGGGCTTTCTTT
v_gene: TRBV6-2/TRBV6-3; j_gene: TRBJ2-5; d_gene: -; abundance: -; CDR3aa: CASSPRLGGETQYF; CDR3nt: TGTGCCAGCAGCCCCCGCCTCGGAGGGGAGACCCAGTACTTC
v_gene: TRBV5-1; j_gene: TRBJ2-2; d_gene: -; abundance: many; CDR3aa: CASRDIRSGRSGELFF; CDR3nt: TGCGCCAGCAGGGACATACGGAGCGGCCGTTCGGGGGAGCTGTTTTTT
v_gene: TRBV9; j_gene: TRBJ1-5; d_gene: -; abundance: many; CDR3aa: CASSPTDNQPQHF; CDR3nt: TGTGCCAGCAGTCCGACAGACAATCAGCCCCAGCATTTT
v_gene: TRBV27; j_gene: TRBJ2-3; d_gene: -; abundance: -; CDR3aa: CASSVGDTQYF; CDR3nt: TGTGCCAGCAGTGTAGGAGATACGCAGTATTTT